Given below is one T cell receptor beta chain in context. Its target is not known. This entry is derived from a study of T cell responses to AZD1222 COVID-19 vaccine. Findings and caveats of the study: Researchers took repertoire samples only after the peak T cell response had come. Two AZD1222 doses significantly raised spike-specific TCR breadth and depth over controls. At baseline, just a handful of AZD1222 recipients tested seropositive.

CDR1 is SGHTA and CDR2 is FQGTGA in the germline V gene. V was clipped by 4 bases and J by 6 bases; unmatched bases: 2. The CDR3 consists of 13 residues. The data were produced by immunoSEQ multiplex PCR, yet TCRdb's version contains in-frame clones alone and is incomplete. The sample holds some 140,000 clones, more than 75% seen once. The sequencing used peripheral blood, collected on day 0 of AZD1222 vaccination. The rearrangement links TRBV7-3 to TRBJ1-2; 10 bases are a match to TRBD1. This TCR derives from an adult in good health. CDR3 nucleotide sequence: TGTGCCAGCAGCTACGGACAGGGGGATGGCTACACCTTC. This sequence encodes CASSYGQGDGYTF.